In this sample, the clone carrying this T cell receptor beta chain turned up many times. Its antigen is unidentified. The length of the CDR3 is 16 residues. Germline lookup yields CDR1 MGHDK and CDR2 SYGVNS. V lost 4 bases and J lost 0, with 10 bases in between. The sample comes from a study of T cells after yellow fever vaccination. Findings and limits, study-wide: Reappearing after the booster were most of the clones from primary vaccination (almost 97% CD4, approximately 89% CD8).

TCRdb redid the calling of the 5' RACE reads with MiXCR, one entry per CDR3 protein. In the table there are 95,000 to 150,000 distinct CDR3 sequences, about 8.4% of which are singletons. Sequenced material: CD8+ T cells sorted from PBMCs, taken on the day of the yellow fever booster vaccination. The chain couples TRBV25-1 to TRBJ2-6, with D perhaps TRBD1 (5 bases). The TCR sequence derives from a man younger than 35 who received the YFV17D yellow fever vaccine. For the CDR3, the DNA is TGTGCCAGCAGTGCTCAGGGAAGCTCTGGGGCCAACGTCCTGACTTTC. It translates to CASSAQGSSGANVLTF. Full variable domain (missing parts from reference TRBV25-1 and TRBJ2-6): EADIYQTPRYLVIGTGKKITLECSQTMGHDKMYWYQQDPGMELHLIHYSYGVNSTEKGDLSSESTVSRIRTEHFPLTLESARPSHTSQYLCASSAQGSSGANVLTFGAGSRLTVL.